This T cell receptor (beta chain) was observed in a study of CD8 T cells in ankylosing spondylitis. TCRdb re-analysed the 5' RACE reads in MiXCR, keeping a single row per CDR3 protein. The sample comprises 200,000 to 300,000 distinct CDR3 sequences, 8% to 9.5% of which are singletons, and approximately 7% rests with the top ten. V was clipped by 5 bases and J by 8 bases, with 12 bases between them. This CDR3 is built from 12 residues. Germline V gene data show CDR1 as ENHRY and CDR2 as SYGVKD. This clonotype has a count of ten or more. The chain couples TRBV10-3 to TRBJ1-2, with D unresolved. Sequences were obtained from blood, either unsorted or a sorted T cell fraction (not recorded which). This clonotype was obtained from a male donor with ankylosing spondylitis or in good health (not recorded which). The CDR3 nucleotides are TGTGCCATCAGTAACCCGAACCGGGGCTACACCTTC. Translation: CAISNPNRGYTF.